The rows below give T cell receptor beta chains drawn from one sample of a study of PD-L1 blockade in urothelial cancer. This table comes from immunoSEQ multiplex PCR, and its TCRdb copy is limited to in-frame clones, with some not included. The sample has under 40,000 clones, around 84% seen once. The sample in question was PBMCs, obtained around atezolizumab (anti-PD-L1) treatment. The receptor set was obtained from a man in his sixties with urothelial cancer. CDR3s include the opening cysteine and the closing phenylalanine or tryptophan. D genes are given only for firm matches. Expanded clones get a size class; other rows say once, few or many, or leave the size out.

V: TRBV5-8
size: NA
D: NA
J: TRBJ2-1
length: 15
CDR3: CASSLVWTTLAEQFF
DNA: TGTGCCAGCAGCTTGGTTTGGACTACTTTGGCTGAGCAGTTCTTC

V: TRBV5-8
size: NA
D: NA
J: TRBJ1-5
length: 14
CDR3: CASSLLAGGWPQHF
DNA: TGTGCCAGCAGTTTGTTGGCGGGGGGATGGCCCCAGCATTTT

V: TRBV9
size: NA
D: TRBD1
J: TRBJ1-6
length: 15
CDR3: CASSGDRGWGSPLHF
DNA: TGTGCCAGCAGCGGCGACAGGGGCTGGGGTTCACCCCTCCACTTT

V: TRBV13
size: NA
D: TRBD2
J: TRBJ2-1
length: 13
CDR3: CASSLLAGNEQFF
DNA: TGTGCCAGCAGCTTATTAGCGGGCAATGAGCAGTTCTTC

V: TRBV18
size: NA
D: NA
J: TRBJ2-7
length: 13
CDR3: CASSPPSSYEQYF
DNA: TGTGCCAGCTCACCCCCGAGCTCCTACGAGCAGTACTTC

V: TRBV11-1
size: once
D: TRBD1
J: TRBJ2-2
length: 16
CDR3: CASSLAGQGPTGELFF
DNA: TGTGCCAGCAGCTTAGCTGGACAGGGTCCAACCGGGGAGCTGTTTTTT

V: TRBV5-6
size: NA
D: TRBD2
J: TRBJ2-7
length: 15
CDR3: CASRAGLAGNYEQYF
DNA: TGTGCCAGCAGGGCAGGACTAGCGGGAAACTACGAGCAGTACTTC

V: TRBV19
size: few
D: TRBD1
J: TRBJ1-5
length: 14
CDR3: CASSKGASNQPQHF
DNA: TGTGCCAGTAGTAAGGGGGCTAGCAATCAGCCCCAGCATTTT

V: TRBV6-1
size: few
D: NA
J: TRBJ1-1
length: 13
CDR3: CASSWTQNTEAFF
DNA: TGTGCCAGCAGCTGGACTCAGAACACTGAAGCTTTCTTT

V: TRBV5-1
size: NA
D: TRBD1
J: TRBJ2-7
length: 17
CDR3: CASSWGVGTGGTYEQYF
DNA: TGCGCCAGCAGCTGGGGGGTGGGGACAGGGGGGACCTACGAGCAGTACTTC

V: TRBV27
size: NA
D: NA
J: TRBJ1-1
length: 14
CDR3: CASSLNRESAEAFF
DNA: TGTGCCAGCAGTTTAAACAGGGAGAGTGCTGAAGCTTTCTTT

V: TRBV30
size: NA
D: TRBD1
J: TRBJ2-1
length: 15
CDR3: CAWSAGTGISNEQFF
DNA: TGTGCCTGGAGCGCCGGGACAGGGATTTCAAATGAGCAGTTCTTC

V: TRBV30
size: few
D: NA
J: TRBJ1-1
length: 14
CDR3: CAWSRGQVNTEAFF
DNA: TGTGCCTGGAGTCGGGGACAAGTTAACACTGAAGCTTTCTTT

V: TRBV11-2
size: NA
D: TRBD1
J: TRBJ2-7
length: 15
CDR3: CASSLGDRVSYEQYF
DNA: TGTGCCAGCAGCTTAGGGGACAGGGTTTCCTACGAGCAGTACTTC

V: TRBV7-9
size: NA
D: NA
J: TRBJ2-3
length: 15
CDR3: CASSSKAVSTDTQYF
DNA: TGTGCCAGCAGCTCAAAAGCGGTTAGCACAGATACGCAGTATTTT

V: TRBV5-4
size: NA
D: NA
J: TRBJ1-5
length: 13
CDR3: CASTTVPNQPQHF
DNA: TGTGCCAGCACCACGGTCCCCAATCAGCCCCAGCATTTT

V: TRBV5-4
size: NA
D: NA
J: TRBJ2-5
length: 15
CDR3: CASSLGSAGQETQYF
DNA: TGTGCCAGCAGCTTGGGGTCGGCAGGCCAAGAGACCCAGTACTTC

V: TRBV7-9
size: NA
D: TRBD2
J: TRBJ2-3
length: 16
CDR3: CASSSGGRGGRDTQYF
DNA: TGTGCCAGCAGCTCCGGCGGGCGGGGGGGCCGGGATACGCAGTATTTT

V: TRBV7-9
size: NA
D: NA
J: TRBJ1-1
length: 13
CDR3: CASTGGMHTEAFF
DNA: TGTGCCAGCACGGGGGGCATGCACACTGAAGCTTTCTTT

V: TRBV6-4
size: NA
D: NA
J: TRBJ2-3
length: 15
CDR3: CASSEGTGDTDTQYF
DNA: TGTGCCAGCAGTGAAGGGACTGGTGACACAGATACGCAGTATTTT

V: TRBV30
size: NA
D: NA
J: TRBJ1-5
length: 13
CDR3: CAWSSTDGQPQHF
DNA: TGTGCCTGGAGTTCCACCGACGGGCAGCCCCAGCATTTT

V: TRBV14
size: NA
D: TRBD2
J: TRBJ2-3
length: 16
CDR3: CASSQELAGPTDTQYF
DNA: TGTGCCAGCAGCCAAGAGCTAGCGGGACCCACAGATACGCAGTATTTT

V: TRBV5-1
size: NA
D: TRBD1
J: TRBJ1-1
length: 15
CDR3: CASSWGQGGNTEAFF
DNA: TGCGCCAGCAGCTGGGGACAGGGAGGGAACACTGAAGCTTTCTTT

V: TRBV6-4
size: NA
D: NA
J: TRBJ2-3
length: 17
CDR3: CASTWRRKGVGTDTQYF
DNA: TGTGCCAGCACCTGGAGGCGGAAGGGGGTGGGGACAGATACGCAGTATTTT

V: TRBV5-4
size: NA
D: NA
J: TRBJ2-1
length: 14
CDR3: CASSLAESYNEQFF
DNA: TGTGCCAGCAGCTTAGCGGAATCCTACAATGAGCAGTTCTTC

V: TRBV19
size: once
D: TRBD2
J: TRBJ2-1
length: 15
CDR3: CASRPGLAGSNEQFF
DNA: TGTGCCAGTAGACCGGGACTAGCGGGTTCGAATGAGCAGTTCTTC

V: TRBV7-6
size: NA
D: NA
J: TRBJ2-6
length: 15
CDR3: CASSLASLGANVLTF
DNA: TGTGCCAGCAGCTTAGCGAGTCTAGGGGCCAACGTCCTGACTTTC

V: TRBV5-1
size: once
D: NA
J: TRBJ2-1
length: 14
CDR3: CASSLEQGIHEQFF
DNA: TGCGCCAGCAGCTTGGAACAGGGTATCCATGAGCAGTTCTTC

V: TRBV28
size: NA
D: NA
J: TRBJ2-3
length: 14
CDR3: CASSLSGERDTQYF
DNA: TGTGCCAGCAGTTTGTCAGGGGAGAGAGATACGCAGTATTTT

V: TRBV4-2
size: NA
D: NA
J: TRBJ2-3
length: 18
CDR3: CASSQVVGAELGTDTQYF
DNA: TGTGCCAGCAGCCAAGTAGTGGGGGCGGAATTGGGCACAGATACGCAGTATTTT

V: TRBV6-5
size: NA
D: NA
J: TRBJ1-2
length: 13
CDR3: CASRPSGNYGYTF
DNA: TGTGCCAGCAGACCCAGCGGTAACTATGGCTACACCTTC

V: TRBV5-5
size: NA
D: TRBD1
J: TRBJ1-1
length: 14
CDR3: CASSFATGGFEAFF
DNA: TGTGCCAGCAGCTTTGCGACAGGGGGGTTTGAAGCTTTCTTT

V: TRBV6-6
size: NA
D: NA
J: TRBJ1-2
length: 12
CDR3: CASRGEAGGYTF
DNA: TGTGCCAGCAGGGGGGAGGCTGGAGGCTACACCTTC

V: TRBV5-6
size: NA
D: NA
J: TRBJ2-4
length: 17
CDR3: CASSLRGAQLAKNIQYF
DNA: TGTGCCAGCAGCTTACGGGGGGCCCAATTAGCCAAAAACATTCAGTACTTC

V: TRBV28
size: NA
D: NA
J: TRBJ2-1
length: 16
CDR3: CASSIKRGNSYNEQFF
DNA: TGTGCCAGCAGCATAAAAAGAGGAAACTCCTACAATGAGCAGTTCTTC

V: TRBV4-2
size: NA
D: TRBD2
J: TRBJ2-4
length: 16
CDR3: CASALGTSGAKNIQYF
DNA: TGTGCCAGCGCCCTCGGGACTAGCGGGGCTAAAAACATTCAGTACTTC

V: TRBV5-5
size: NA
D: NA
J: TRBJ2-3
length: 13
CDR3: CASSLGSSDTQYF
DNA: TGTGCCAGCAGCTTGGGGAGTTCCGATACGCAGTATTTT

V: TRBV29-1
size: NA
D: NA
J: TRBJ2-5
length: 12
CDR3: CSAVAVQETQYF
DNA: TGCAGCGCCGTAGCGGTCCAAGAGACCCAGTACTTC

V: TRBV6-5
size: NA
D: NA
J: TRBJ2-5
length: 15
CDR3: CASSYLGLVKETQYF
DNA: TGTGCCAGCAGTTACTTGGGACTGGTTAAAGAGACCCAGTACTTC

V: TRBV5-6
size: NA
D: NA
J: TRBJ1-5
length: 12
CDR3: CASSYRNQPQHF
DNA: TGTGCCAGCTCTTACAGGAATCAGCCCCAGCATTTT

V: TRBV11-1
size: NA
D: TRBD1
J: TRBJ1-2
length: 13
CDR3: CASSSGQGLGYTF
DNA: TGTGCCAGCAGCTCAGGACAGGGCCTTGGCTACACCTTC